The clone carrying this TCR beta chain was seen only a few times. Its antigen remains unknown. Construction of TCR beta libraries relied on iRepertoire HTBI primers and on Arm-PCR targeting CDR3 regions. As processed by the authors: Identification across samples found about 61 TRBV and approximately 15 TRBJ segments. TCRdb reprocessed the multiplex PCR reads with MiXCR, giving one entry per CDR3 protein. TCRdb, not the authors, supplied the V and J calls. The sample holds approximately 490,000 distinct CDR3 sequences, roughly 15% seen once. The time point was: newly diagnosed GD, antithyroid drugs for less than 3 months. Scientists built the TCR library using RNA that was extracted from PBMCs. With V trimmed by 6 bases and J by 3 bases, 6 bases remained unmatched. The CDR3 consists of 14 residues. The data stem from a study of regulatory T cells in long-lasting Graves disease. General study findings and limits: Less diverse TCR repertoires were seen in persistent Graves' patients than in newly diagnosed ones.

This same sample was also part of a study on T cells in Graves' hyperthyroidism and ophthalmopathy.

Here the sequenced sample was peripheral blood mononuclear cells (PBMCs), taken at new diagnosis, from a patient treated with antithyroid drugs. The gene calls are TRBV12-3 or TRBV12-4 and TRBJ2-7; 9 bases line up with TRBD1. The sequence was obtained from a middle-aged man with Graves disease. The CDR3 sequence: CASRGTGNRYEQYF. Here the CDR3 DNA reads TGTGCCAGCAGAGGGACAGGGAATCGCTACGAGCAGTACTTC.